What follows are 24 T cell receptor beta chains derived from one specimen sequenced in a study of blood T cell repertoires in COVID-19. Only in-frame clones appear in the TCRdb table, and some are missing; sequencing was by immunoSEQ multiplex PCR. The data contain about 480,000 clones, roughly nine tenths of them seen just once; the ten biggest clones take up 0.7% to 1%. The sequencing input was peripheral blood. The receptors shown here come from a man aged 18 to 29 with COVID-19, enrolled during active disease.

The chain joins TRBV3-1 (or the pseudogene TRBV3-2) to TRBJ2-2, with 8 bases identical to TRBD2. The CDR3 runs 16 residues. Germline V lookup: CDR1 LGHDT, CDR2 YNNKEL (reference sequence). V was clipped by 4 bases and J by 4 bases; unmatched bases: 8. CDR3 protein: CASSRNSGVGTGELFF. The DNA for the CDR3 is TGTGCCAGCAGCCGAAATAGCGGGGTCGGCACCGGGGAGCTGTTTTTT.

This chain links TRBV14 with TRBJ2-3; D is possibly TRBD1 (6 bases). The V gene lost 4 bases and the J gene lost 5 bases, with 13 bases spanning the gap. CDR3 length equals 14 residues. Looked up from germline, CDR1 is SGHDN and CDR2 is FVKESK. CDR3 DNA sequence: TGTGCCAGCAGCCTTCGACAGGCCCGAGATACGCAGTATTTT. It translates to CASSLRQARDTQYF.

The V call is TRBV4-1, the J call TRBJ2-2; TRBD2 matches at 11 bases. From germline, CDR1 is MGHRA and CDR2 YSYEKL. The trim removed 0 bases at V and 4 bases at J, leaving 13 bases unmatched. The length of the CDR3 is 20 residues. CDR3 protein: CASSQDPVAGGPWVTGELFF. DNA for the CDR3: TGCGCCAGCAGCCAAGATCCAGTAGCGGGGGGGCCTTGGGTCACCGGGGAGCTGTTTTTT.

The V gene is TRBV7-9, the J gene TRBJ1-1; D not certain. Trimming took 7 bases from V and 5 from J, leaving 11 bases between them. Germline V gives CDR1 SEHNR, CDR2 FQNEAQ (reference sequence). This CDR3 spans 12 amino acids. This CDR3 reads CASNPRGTEAFF. In nucleotides, the CDR3 is TGTGCCAGCAACCCAAGAGGAACTGAAGCTTTCTTT.

Turning to this clone: Other DNA sequences from this sample encode an identical CDR3 as well. The CDR3 spells CASSLSGNQPQHF. Here the CDR3 DNA reads TGTGCCAGCAGTTTATCGGGGAATCAGCCCCAGCATTTT. The chain is built from TRBV12-3 or TRBV12-4 and TRBJ1-5, with no clear D. CDR3 length: 13 residues. The V gene lost 2 bases and the J gene lost 4 bases, with 6 bases spanning the gap.

This clone showed up just a few times. This sequence joins TRBV10-1 and TRBJ2-1; TRBD2 might be the D (7 bases). The CDR3 is made up of 16 amino acids. V gave up 7 bases and J gave up 2 bases, with 18 bases separating them. CDR1 is WNHNN and CDR2 is SYGVQD in the germline V gene (reference sequence). CDR3 loop: CASKGGGGSPYNEQFF. The CDR3 bases are TGCGCCAGCAAGGGGGGAGGGGGGTCCCCCTACAATGAGCAGTTCTTC.

This sequence joins TRBV25-1 and TRBJ2-2; 7 positions match TRBD2. Germline CDR1 reads MGHDK; CDR2 reads SYGVNS. V lost 2 bases, J lost 3 bases, and 0 bases stayed unmatched. There are 14 residues in the CDR3. CDR3 loop: CASSEGRDTGELFF. For the CDR3, the DNA is TGTGCCAGCAGTGAAGGGAGGGACACCGGGGAGCTGTTTTTT.

The V and J genes are TRBV19 and TRBJ1-2, with a tentative D call TRBD1 (5 bases). V lost 5 bases and J lost 4, with 14 bases in between. CDR1 and CDR2 (germline): LNHDA, SQIVND (reference sequence). This CDR3 has 14 amino acids. This CDR3 reads CASSPGSGTYGYTF. The CDR3, as DNA: TGTGCCAGTAGTCCAGGGTCAGGAACCTATGGCTACACCTTC.

The chain links TRBV3-1 (or the pseudogene TRBV3-2) to TRBJ2-1, with 11 bases matching TRBD2. Germline V gene data show CDR1 as LGHDT and CDR2 as YNNKEL (reference sequence). The CDR3 has 16 residues. With V trimmed by 2 bases and J by 12 bases, 12 bases remained unmatched. Written as DNA, the CDR3 is TGTGCCAGCAGCCAACCGGGACTAGCGGCCCGAGAGGGGCAGTTCTTC. Translating gives CASSQPGLAAREGQFF.

Of note for this clone: This sample also contains other DNA sequences that code for the same CDR3. The rearrangement joins TRBV9 to TRBJ1-5; no reliable D call. Trimming stripped 0 bases from V and 1 base from J, with 8 bases between. This CDR3 region has 15 residues. CDR1 and CDR2 (germline): SGDLS, YYNGEE. CDR3 bases: TGTGCCAGCAGCGTAGGAGGCGCGAGCAATCAGCCCCAGCATTTT. Its protein is CASSVGGASNQPQHF.

The V and J genes are TRBV7-9 and TRBJ2-5; possible D gene TRBD2, 6 bases. The germline V and J ends were trimmed by 2 bases and 2 bases, with 15 bases remaining between them. This CDR3 comprises 16 residues. Germline-derived CDR1 and CDR2 are SEHNR and FQNEAQ (reference sequence). The CDR3 region is CASSLFPTGRQETQYF. The CDR3, as DNA: TGTGCCAGCAGCTTATTCCCGACGGGGAGGCAAGAGACCCAGTACTTC. The whole variable domain, filled in from reference TRBV7-9 and TRBJ2-5, reads DTGVSQNPRHKITKRGQNVTFRCDPISEHNRLYWYRQTLGQGPEFLTYFQNEAQLEKSRLLSDRFSAERPKGSFSTLEIQRTEQGDSAMYLCASSLFPTGRQETQYFGPGTRLLVL.

This rearrangement joins TRBV5-1 to TRBJ2-5; TRBD2 agrees at 9 bases. J was trimmed by 1 base and V by 0 bases; bases with no gene match: 4. CDR1 is SGHRS and CDR2 is YFSETQ in the germline V gene. This CDR3 is built from 16 residues. The CDR3 DNA is TGCGCCAGCAGCTTGGTGCGGGGGGGCCGCCAAGAGACCCAGTACTTC. It translates to CASSLVRGGRQETQYF.

V usage is TRBV10-2 and J usage is TRBJ2-1; D gene unclear. The CDR3 extends over 12 amino acids. The ends were cut back, 3 bases at V and 3 bases at J, with 3 bases in the middle. The germline gives CDR1 WSHSY, CDR2 SAAADI. The CDR3 nucleotides are TGCGCCAGCAGTGACCGCTACAATGAGCAGTTCTTC. This codes for CASSDRYNEQFF.

The CDR3 DNA follows: TGCGCCAGCAGTGAGTCTGGATACAAGCCGGGACAGGGGGCGAATGAGCAGTTCTTC. Translating gives CASSESGYKPGQGANEQFF. J is TRBJ2-1 and V is TRBV10-1; the match to TRBD1 covers 12 bases. Germline V gene lookup returns CDR1 WNHNN and CDR2 SYGVQD (reference sequence). The CDR3 has 19 residues. V shed 0 bases, J shed 7 bases, and the junction held 13 bases outside the gene matches.

This rearrangement joins TRBV11-2 to TRBJ2-3; D unresolved. Germline V CDR1 and CDR2: SGHAT, FQNNGV. This CDR3 is 16 amino acids long. Trimming cost V 5 bases and J 5 bases, with 20 bases left between them. The CDR3 here is CASSPLTRVSGDTQYF. CDR3 nucleotide sequence: TGTGCCAGCAGCCCACTAACCCGGGTCTCGGGAGATACGCAGTATTTT.

Here the CDR3 reads CASSLGRDRLLFF. In DNA form, the CDR3 reads TGCGCCAGCAGCTTGGGGCGGGACCGCCTTCTGTTCTTC. This chain connects TRBV5-1 to TRBJ2-1; TRBD2 is a possible D gene (6 bases). CDR3 size: 13 residues. In germline, CDR1 is SGHRS, CDR2 YFSETQ. V lost 0 bases to trimming and J lost 15 bases, with 16 bases between them.

The V gene is TRBV18, the J gene TRBJ2-7; 12 nucleotides match TRBD2. Germline CDR1 is KGHSH and CDR2 is LQKENI. The CDR3 is 15 amino acids. The J segment lost 5 bases and the V segment lost 2 bases, leaving 4 bases of the junction unmatched. CDR3 loop: CASSPRLAGANEQYF. Here the CDR3 DNA reads TGTGCCAGCTCACCAAGACTAGCGGGAGCGAACGAGCAGTACTTC. Supplemented by reference TRBV18 and TRBJ2-7, the full variable domain reads NAGVMQNPRHLVRRRGQEARLRCSPMKGHSHVYWYRQLPEEGLKFMVYLQKENIIDESGMPKERFSAEFPKEGPSILRIQQVVRGDSAAYFCASSPRLAGANEQYFGPGTRLTVT.

The rearrangement uses TRBV11-2 and TRBJ1-6; possible D gene TRBD1, 5 bases. Germline V gives CDR1 SGHAT, CDR2 FQNNGV. The length of the CDR3 is 15 residues. Trimming cost V 1 base and J 6 bases, with 10 bases left between them. The CDR3 DNA follows: TGTGCCAGCAGCTTAGGATGGGACTTTAATTCACCCCTCCACTTT. The encoded protein is CASSLGWDFNSPLHF.

This sequence joins TRBV18 and TRBJ2-5, with D possibly matching TRBD1 (6 bases). Trimming took off 3 bases at V and 5 bases at J, with 10 bases between the two ends. The CDR3 has 13 residues. Per germline, CDR1 KGHSH and CDR2 LQKENI. The CDR3 coding sequence is TGTGCCAGCTCACCGAACAGGGCCGAGACCCAGTACTTC. As protein: CASSPNRAETQYF.

The rearrangement joins TRBV5-6 to TRBJ1-3; D remains unclear. Per germline, CDR1 SGHDT and CDR2 YYEEEE. This CDR3 has 14 amino acids. V dropped 4 bases and J dropped 2 bases, with 10 bases sitting between them. DNA for the CDR3: TGTGCCAGCAGCCGGAGTCCCCCTGGAAACACCATATATTTT. Residues: CASSRSPPGNTIYF. The full variable domain, its missing parts supplied by reference TRBV5-6 and TRBJ1-3, is DAGVTQSPTHLIKTRGQQVTLRCSPKSGHDTVSWYQQALGQGPQFIFQYYEEEERQRGNFPDRFSGHQFPNYSSELNVNALLLGDSALYLCASSRSPPGNTIYFGEGSWLTVV.

This chain joins TRBV15 and TRBJ2-1; TRBD2 aligns across 12 bases. The CDR3 spans 15 residues. J lost 7 bases, V lost 3 bases, and 4 bases had no gene match. Looked up from germline, CDR1 is LNHNV and CDR2 is YYDKDF (reference sequence). As DNA, the CDR3 is TGTGCCACCAGCAGTCGACTAGCGGGAGTGAATGAGCAGTTCTTC. Its protein product is CATSSRLAGVNEQFF.

The chain is built from TRBV7-2 and TRBJ2-7, with TRBD2 as a possible D gene (6 bases). Trimming pared 0 bases from V and 5 bases from J, leaving 17 bases between. The CDR3 covers 16 residues. The germline CDR1 and CDR2 sequences are SGHTA and FQGNSA. The CDR3 coding sequence is TGTGCCAGCAGCTTAGCGCCCGTTGGAGGGTCCCACGAGCAGTACTTC. The encoded protein is CASSLAPVGGSHEQYF.

This chain uses TRBV6-5 with TRBJ1-4, with 8 nucleotides matching TRBD1. The CDR3 contains 13 residues. J gave up 8 bases and V 7 bases, and 6 bases lay outside the gene matches. CDR1 is MNHEY, CDR2 SVGAGI, per germline. The CDR3 bases are TGTGCCAGCAAGGACAGGGTAGGGGAAAAACTGTTTTTT. Translation: CASKDRVGEKLFF.

J is TRBJ2-7 and V is TRBV15; D gene unclear. This CDR3 spans 15 amino acids. Trimming left V 0 bases short and J 3 bases short, with 12 bases between. Germline-derived CDR1 and CDR2 are LNHNV and YYDKDF (reference sequence). The DNA of the CDR3 is TGTGCCACCAGCAGAGATCGAGGCGGATACTACGAGCAGTACTTC. Its protein is CATSRDRGGYYEQYF.